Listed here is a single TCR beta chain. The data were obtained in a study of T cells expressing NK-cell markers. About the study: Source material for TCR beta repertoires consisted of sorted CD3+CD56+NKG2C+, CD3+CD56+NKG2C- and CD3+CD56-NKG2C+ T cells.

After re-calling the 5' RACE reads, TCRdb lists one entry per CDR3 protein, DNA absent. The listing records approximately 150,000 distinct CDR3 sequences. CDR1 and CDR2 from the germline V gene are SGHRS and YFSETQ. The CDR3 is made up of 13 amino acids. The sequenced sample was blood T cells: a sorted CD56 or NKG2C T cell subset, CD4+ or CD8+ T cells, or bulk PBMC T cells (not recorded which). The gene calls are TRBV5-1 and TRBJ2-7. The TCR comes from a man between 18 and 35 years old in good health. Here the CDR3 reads CASKDEFGGEQYF.